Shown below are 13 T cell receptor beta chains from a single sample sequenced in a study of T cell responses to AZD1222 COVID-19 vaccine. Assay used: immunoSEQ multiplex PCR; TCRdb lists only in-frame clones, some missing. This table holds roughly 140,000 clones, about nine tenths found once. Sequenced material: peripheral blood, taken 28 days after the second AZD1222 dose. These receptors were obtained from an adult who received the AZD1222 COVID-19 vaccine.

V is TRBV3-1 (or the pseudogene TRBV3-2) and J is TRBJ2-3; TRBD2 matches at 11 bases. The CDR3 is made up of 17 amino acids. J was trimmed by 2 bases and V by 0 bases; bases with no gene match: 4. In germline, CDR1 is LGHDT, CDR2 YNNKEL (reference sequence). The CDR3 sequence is CASSQERLAGSTDTQYF. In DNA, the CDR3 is TGTGCCAGCAGCCAAGAAAGACTAGCGGGGTCCACAGATACGCAGTATTTT.

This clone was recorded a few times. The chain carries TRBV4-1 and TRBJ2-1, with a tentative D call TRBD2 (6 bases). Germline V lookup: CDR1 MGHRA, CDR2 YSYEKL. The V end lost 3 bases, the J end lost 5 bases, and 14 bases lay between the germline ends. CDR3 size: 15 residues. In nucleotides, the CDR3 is TGCGCCAGCAGCCATCTAGCGCAACCCGACAATGAGCAGTTCTTC. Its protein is CASSHLAQPDNEQFF.

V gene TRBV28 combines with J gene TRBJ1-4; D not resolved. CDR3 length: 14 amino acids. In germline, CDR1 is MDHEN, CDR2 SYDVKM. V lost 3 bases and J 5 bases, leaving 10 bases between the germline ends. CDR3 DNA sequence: TGTGCCAGCAGTTTGACACAAGCAAATGAAAAACTGTTTTTT. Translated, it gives CASSLTQANEKLFF.

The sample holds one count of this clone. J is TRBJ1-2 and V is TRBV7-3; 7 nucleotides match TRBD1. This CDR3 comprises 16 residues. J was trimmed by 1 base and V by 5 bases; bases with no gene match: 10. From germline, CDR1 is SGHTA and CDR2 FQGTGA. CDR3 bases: TGTGCCAGCAGCCGCAACAGGGGAGCCATTAACTATGGCTACACCTTC. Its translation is CASSRNRGAINYGYTF.

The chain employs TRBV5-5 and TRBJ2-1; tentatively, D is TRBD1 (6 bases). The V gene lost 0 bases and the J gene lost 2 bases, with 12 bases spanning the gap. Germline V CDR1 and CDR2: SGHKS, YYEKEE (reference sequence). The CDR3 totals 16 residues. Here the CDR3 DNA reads TGTGCCAGCAGCTTGGTTCAGGGGCCGACCTACAATGAGCAGTTCTTC. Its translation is CASSLVQGPTYNEQFF.

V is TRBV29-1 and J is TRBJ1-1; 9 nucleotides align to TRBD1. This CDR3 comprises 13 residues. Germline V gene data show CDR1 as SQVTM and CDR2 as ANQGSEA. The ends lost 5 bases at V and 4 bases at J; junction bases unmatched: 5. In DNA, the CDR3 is TGCAGCGTTTCGGGACAGGGCGGCACTGAAGCTTTCTTT. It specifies CSVSGQGGTEAFF.

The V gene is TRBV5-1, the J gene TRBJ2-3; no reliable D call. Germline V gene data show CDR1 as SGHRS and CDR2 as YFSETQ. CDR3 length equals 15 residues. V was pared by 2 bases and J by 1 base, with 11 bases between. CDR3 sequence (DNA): TGCGCCAGCAGCTTTGAAGGGTACCGCACAGATACGCAGTATTTT. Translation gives CASSFEGYRTDTQYF. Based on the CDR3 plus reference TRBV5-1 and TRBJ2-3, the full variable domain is KAGVTQTPRYLIKTRGQQVTLSCSPISGHRSVSWYQQTPGQGLQFLFEYFSETQRNKGNFPGRFSGRQFSNSRSEMNVSTLELGDSALYLCASSFEGYRTDTQYFGPGTRLTVL.

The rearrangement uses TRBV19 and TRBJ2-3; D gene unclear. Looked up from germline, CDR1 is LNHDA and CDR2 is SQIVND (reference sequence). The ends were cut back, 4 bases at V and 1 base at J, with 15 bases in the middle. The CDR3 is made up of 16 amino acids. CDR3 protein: CASSNGAQAGTDTQYF. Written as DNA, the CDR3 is TGTGCCAGTAGTAACGGAGCGCAAGCCGGCACAGATACGCAGTATTTT.

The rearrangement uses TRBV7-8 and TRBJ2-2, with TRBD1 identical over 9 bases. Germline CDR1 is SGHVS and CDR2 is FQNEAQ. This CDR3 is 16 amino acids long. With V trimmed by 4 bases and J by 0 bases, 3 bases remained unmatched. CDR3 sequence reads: CASSSGTGTNTGELFF. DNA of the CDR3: TGTGCCAGCAGCTCCGGGACAGGGACGAACACCGGGGAGCTGTTTTTT.

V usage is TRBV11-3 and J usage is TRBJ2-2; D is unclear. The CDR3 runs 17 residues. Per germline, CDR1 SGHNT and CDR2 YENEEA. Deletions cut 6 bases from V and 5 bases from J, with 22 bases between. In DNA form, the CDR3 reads TGTGCCAGCAGTCGAGACGACCACCGGGCCCAAACCGGGGAGCTGTTTTTT. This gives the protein CASSRDDHRAQTGELFF.

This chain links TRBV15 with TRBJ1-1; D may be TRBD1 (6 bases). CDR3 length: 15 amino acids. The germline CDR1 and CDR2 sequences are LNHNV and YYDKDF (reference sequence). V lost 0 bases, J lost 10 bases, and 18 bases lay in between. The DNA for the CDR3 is TGTGCCACCAGCAGAGATATAGGGGGGGAAGTTCTAGCTTTCTTT. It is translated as CATSRDIGGEVLAFF.

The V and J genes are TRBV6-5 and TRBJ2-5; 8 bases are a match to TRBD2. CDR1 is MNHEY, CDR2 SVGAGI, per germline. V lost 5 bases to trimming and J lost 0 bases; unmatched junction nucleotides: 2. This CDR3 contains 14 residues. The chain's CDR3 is CASSSGGNQETQYF. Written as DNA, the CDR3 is TGTGCCAGCAGTAGCGGGGGAAACCAAGAGACCCAGTACTTC.

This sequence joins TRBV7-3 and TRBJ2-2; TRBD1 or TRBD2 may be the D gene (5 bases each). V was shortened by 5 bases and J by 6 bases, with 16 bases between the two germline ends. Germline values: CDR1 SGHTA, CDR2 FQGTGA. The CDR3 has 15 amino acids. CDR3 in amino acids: CASSPTGLGSGELFF. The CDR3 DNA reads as TGTGCCAGCAGCCCAACGGGGCTAGGCTCCGGGGAGCTGTTTTTT.